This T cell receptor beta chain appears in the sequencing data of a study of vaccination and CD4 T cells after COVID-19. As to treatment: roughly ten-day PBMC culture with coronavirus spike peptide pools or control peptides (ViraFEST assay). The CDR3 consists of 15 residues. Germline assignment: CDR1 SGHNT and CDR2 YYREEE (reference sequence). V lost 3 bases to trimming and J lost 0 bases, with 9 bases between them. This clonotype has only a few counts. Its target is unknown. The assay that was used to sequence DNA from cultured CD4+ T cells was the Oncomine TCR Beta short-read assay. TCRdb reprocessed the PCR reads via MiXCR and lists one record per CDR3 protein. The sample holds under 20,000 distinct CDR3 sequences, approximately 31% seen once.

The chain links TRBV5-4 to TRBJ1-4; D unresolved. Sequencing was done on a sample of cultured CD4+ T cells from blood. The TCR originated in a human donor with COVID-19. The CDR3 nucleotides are TGTGCCAGCAGCTCGGATGCAGCAACTAATGAAAAACTGTTTTTT. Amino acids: CASSSDAATNEKLFF.